The rows below give T cell receptor beta chains drawn from one sample of a study of cytomegalovirus exposure and HLA in healthy donors. Assay: immunoSEQ multiplex PCR; the TCRdb copy retains only in-frame clones and omits some. The sample comprises around 160,000 clones, 85% to 90% of which are singletons, and around 3% rests with the top ten. The sequenced sample was PBMCs. The receptor set was obtained from a man aged 18 to 30 in good health and CMV-seronegative. CDR3s include the opening cysteine and the closing phenylalanine or tryptophan. Size is stated for part of the rows, as once, few or many counts, or as a class when the clone is expanded.

v_call clone_size cdr3_aa
TRBV2 . CASSVVPMSTNEKLFF
TRBV6-1 . CASRTGGRETQYF
TRBV6-1 . CASSWDRGEEDTQYF
TRBV6-1 . CASSEVRGQPQHF
TRBV5-4 . CASSLEGAPTDTQYF
TRBV27 once CASRQDRGPQETQYF
TRBV9 . CASSAQGAGVGTGELFF
TRBV4-1 few CASSQQQGANYGYTF
TRBV4-3 . CASSLGGAGTDTQYF
TRBV6-1 . CASKQGYEQYF
TRBV29-1 . CSAVGSPSGNTIYF
TRBV27 . CASSGSPRRAYNSPLHF
TRBV4-1 . CASSQVRGGFSNQPQHF
TRBV7-9 . CASSPLLELPYEQYF
TRBV23-1 . CASSQSVGQGACLFEKLFF
TRBV2 . CASSPDRTGELFF
TRBV29-1 . CSVDGTGDETQYF
TRBV5-4 . CASSPRGGADTQYF
TRBV7-9 . CASSLLSGHHSYTF
TRBV4-2 . CASSTGGSGRWGETQYF
TRBV19 . CASSILAGGEQFF
TRBV9 . CASGGLQETQYF
TRBV5-6 . CASKRQGRDTEAFF
TRBV4-3 . CASSQDVGAAVRQGQYF
TRBV19 . CASSWTINYGYTF
TRBV5-5 . CASSTQGIGNQPQHF
TRBV30 . CAWSTQNDEKLFF
TRBV5-8 . CASSVRTGSHSPDGGEAFF
TRBV28 . CASSRTGGSYNEQFF
TRBV2 . CASSELRASWNTEAFF
TRBV18 . CASSPGSQGSNSEQYF
TRBV6-1 . CASTGSGANVLTF
TRBV9 . CASSVELASIETQYF
TRBV15 . CATSRDRRDTQYF
TRBV5-1 . CASSLGSTGRNTGELFF
TRBV18 . CASSPTRSKNYNEQFF
TRBV27 . CASSSLRLAGKPIAKNIQYF
TRBV6-1 . CASSGLLLAGGTNNEQFF
TRBV7-9 . CASSLDRGRNQPQHF
TRBV7-2 . CASSLEIWAGVEEDTQYF
TRBV4-1 . CASSQEGGAYTGELFF
TRBV7-9 . CASRRSTSGSDETQYF
TRBV11-2 . CASSSPGQGEGKNIQYF
TRBV6-1 . CASSIEGVEKLFF
TRBV5-1 . CASSLDGTGAQRNEQFF
TRBV19 . CASIGQVYNEQFF
TRBV2 once CASSELFPGTVLQETQYF
TRBV28 . CASSGSSGNSYGYTF
TRBV7-2 . CASSYARTGYTGELFF
TRBV5-1 . CASSLGQGRLTNEKLFF
TRBV27 . CASSSGLAPDTQYF
TRBV13 many CASSQRGGPGELFF
TRBV27 . CASSSGGGTGANTIYF
TRBV5-8 . CASRDRDRGSNEQFF
TRBV7-2 . CASSSSRGDTEAFF
TRBV6-5 once CASSYSGQGGDTQYF
TRBV6-4 . CASSVLAGYNEQFF